This T cell receptor beta chain is drawn from a study of a mutant IDH1 vaccine in newly diagnosed glioma. Study in general: Earlier treatment was radiotherapy, temozolomide, or both, with most getting both.

Time point denoted: week 23, last vaccination. The content of each vaccine dose was 300 ug of mutant IDH1 20-mer peptide, and topical imiquimod accompanied it. The CDR3 length is 14 residues. Germline V gene lookup returns CDR1 LNHDA and CDR2 SQIVND (reference sequence). Trimming removed 1 base from V and 1 base from J, with 7 bases in between. Only in-frame clones appear in the TCRdb table, and some are missing; sequencing was by immunoSEQ multiplex PCR. Of about 53,000 clones in the sample, about 81% are singletons; the top ten hold roughly 8.8%. Concerning this clone itself: Its matching antigen is unknown.

V and J are TRBV19 and TRBJ1-1; TRBD1 might be the D (6 bases). Sequencing used PBMCs, obtained from a glioma patient whose treatment included an IDH1 peptide vaccine. The sequence derives from a woman between 40 and 55 years old with glioma. Some clones in this sample may be carry-over from other donors' samples. The CDR3 sequence: CASSIVQGNTEAFF. The CDR3 nucleotides read TGTGCCAGTAGTATAGTACAGGGGAACACTGAAGCTTTCTTT.